Below, 3 T cell receptor beta chains from the same sample are listed, as sequenced in a study of cytotoxic CD8 clonotypes in ibrutinib-treated CLL. Profiled with immunoSEQ multiplex PCR; TCRdb holds only in-frame clones, not every one. The table records 40,000 to 55,000 clones, over 65% of them present only once. The sample consisted of PBMCs, taken after 24 months of ibrutinib treatment. The source is a human donor with chronic lymphocytic leukemia.

This clone was detected a few times. The chain carries TRBV10-1 and TRBJ2-7; TRBD1 matches at 8 bases. Germline assignment: CDR1 WNHNN and CDR2 SYGVQD (reference sequence). There are 13 residues in the CDR3. V was pared by 5 bases and J by 6 bases, with 6 bases of the junction left unmatched. The CDR3: CASSMTGVSEQYF. Written as DNA, the CDR3 is TGCGCCAGCAGTATGACAGGGGTAAGCGAGCAGTACTTC.

V is TRBV5-6 and J is TRBJ2-7, with D perhaps TRBD1 (5 bases). The CDR3 has 13 residues. The V gene's germline CDR1 is SGHDT and CDR2 YYEEEE. The ends were cut back, 4 bases at V and 6 bases at J, with 14 bases in the middle. This CDR3 reads CASSPGRELEQYF. The CDR3 DNA sequence: TGTGCCAGCAGCCCCGGCAGGGAACTCGAGCAGTACTTC.

This clone was seen a few times. The V and J genes are TRBV7-9 and TRBJ2-7, with 11 bases that match TRBD2. Unmatched junction bases numbered 12, after V lost 3 bases and J lost 5 bases. The CDR3 is made up of 17 amino acids. Per the germline V gene, CDR1 is SEHNR and CDR2 is FQNEAQ (reference sequence). CDR3 amino acids: CASSFPGLAAPNHEQYF. CDR3 coding DNA: TGTGCCAGCAGCTTTCCGGGACTAGCGGCCCCAAACCACGAGCAGTACTTC.